These 30 T cell receptor beta chains share one sample of origin, sequenced in a study of cytomegalovirus exposure and HLA in healthy donors (dated by TCRdb to 2017 to 2019). Library preparation employed the immunoSEQ multiplex PCR assay. A mixture of 60 forward primers for TCR Vbeta segments and 13 reverse primers for TCR Jbeta segments was used in the multiplex PCR. The source is immuneACCESS, and TCRdb retained only in-frame sequences with V and J called. Part of the clones is not carried over; for the studies checked, unresolved V genes explain less than half of this, and the remainder is unexplained. The sample yields under 55,000 clones; over 70% were counted once. Clones ranked in the top ten supply roughly 2.9% of the sample. The material sequenced was PBMCs. The receptors were sampled from a man aged 18 to 29 in good health and CMV-seronegative.

This chain joins TRBV6-5 and TRBJ2-7, with a possible D match to TRBD2 (6 bases). There are 16 residues in the CDR3. Germline V lookup: CDR1 MNHEY, CDR2 SVGAGI. Trimming shortened V by 2 bases and J by 0 bases, and 14 bases separated the two germline ends. This chain's CDR3 is CASSYQLAESSYEQYF. In nucleotides, the CDR3 is TGTGCCAGCAGTTACCAGTTAGCGGAGAGCTCCTACGAGCAGTACTTC.

Turning to this clone: The germline gene is not matched at one end of the junction; a read error may be the cause. The chain employs TRBV25-1 and TRBJ2-5, with D tentatively TRBD2 (6 bases). CDR3 length: 13 residues. Per germline, CDR1 MGHDK and CDR2 SYGVNS. In DNA form, the CDR3 reads TGTGCCAGCAGTGAGGCGGGGCTAGAGGCCCAGTACTTC. Amino acid sequence: CASSEAGLEAQYF. Variable domain in full (rest from reference TRBV25-1 and TRBJ2-5): EADIYQTPRYLVIGTGKKITLECSQTMGHDKMYWYQQDPGMELHLIHYSYGVNSTEKGDLSSESTVSRIRTEHFPLTLESARPSHTSQYLCASSEAGLEAQYFGPGTRLLVL.

The V gene is TRBV2, the J gene TRBJ2-7; D is undetermined. The ends were cut back, 2 bases at V and 5 bases at J, with 10 bases in the middle. The CDR3 sequence is 13 residues long. In germline, CDR1 is SNHLY, CDR2 FYNNEI. The CDR3: CASSEWVGDEQYF. The CDR3, as DNA: TGTGCCAGCAGTGAATGGGTGGGCGACGAGCAGTACTTC.

The rearrangement uses TRBV7-3 and TRBJ2-2; D gene ambiguous. The CDR3 runs to 13 residues. Per the germline V gene, CDR1 is SGHTA and CDR2 is FQGTGA. V was cut by 4 bases and J by 6 bases, with 9 bases left in between. The CDR3, as DNA: TGTGCCAGCAGCTCCACAGTTCCCGGGGAGCTGTTTTTT. Residues: CASSSTVPGELFF.

The rearrangement links TRBV7-2 to TRBJ2-1, with 11 positions matching TRBD2. Unmatched junction bases numbered 7, after V lost 3 bases and J lost 6 bases. Germline loops: CDR1 SGHTA, CDR2 FQGNSA. The CDR3 is made up of 16 amino acids. CDR3 amino acids: CASSFQTSGATNEQFF. CDR3 DNA: TGTGCCAGCAGCTTCCAGACTAGCGGGGCCACCAATGAGCAGTTCTTC.

V gene TRBV10-1 combines with J gene TRBJ1-1; 7 nucleotides agree with TRBD1. The junction had 6 bases not matched to a gene; V was cut back by 5 bases and J by 6 bases. Germline lookup yields CDR1 WNHNN and CDR2 SYGVQD (reference sequence). The CDR3 is made up of 13 amino acids. The CDR3 sequence is CASSKQGKAEAFF. The CDR3 DNA is TGCGCCAGCAGTAAACAGGGGAAGGCTGAAGCTTTCTTT.

For this clone: Other nucleotide sequences from this sample produce the same CDR3. V is TRBV30 and J is TRBJ2-5; D gene ambiguous. CDR3 size: 12 residues. V shed 4 bases and J shed 3 bases, with 9 bases lying between them. Germline CDR1 GTSNPN, CDR2 SVGIG (reference sequence). DNA of the CDR3: TGTGCCTGGACCCAGGTGAAAGAGACCCAGTACTTC. It encodes CAWTQVKETQYF.

This chain uses TRBV25-1 with TRBJ2-7; D ambiguous. The CDR3 loop spans 11 amino acids. V was shortened by 4 bases and J by 6 bases, with 7 bases between the two germline ends. Germline V gives CDR1 MGHDK, CDR2 SYGVNS. In DNA form, the CDR3 reads TGTGCCAGCAGTGTTCTCCCCGAGCAGTACTTC. Translation gives CASSVLPEQYF.

The chain uses TRBV30 and TRBJ1-1; D is possibly TRBD1 (6 bases). In germline, CDR1 is GTSNPN, CDR2 SVGIG (reference sequence). CDR3 length: 10 residues. CDR3 loop: CAGGGLEAFF. CDR3 sequence (DNA): TGTGCGGGGGGGGGCCTAGAAGCTTTCTTT.

The chain uses TRBV28 and TRBJ1-1; a weak D match, TRBD1 (6 bases). This CDR3 comprises 14 residues. Germline values: CDR1 MDHEN, CDR2 SYDVKM. The V end lost 7 bases, the J end lost 4 bases, and 16 bases lay between the germline ends. The CDR3, as DNA: TGTGCCAGCACTTCCACAGGGTTCGGCACTGAAGCTTTCTTT. The encoded protein is CASTSTGFGTEAFF.

This rearrangement joins TRBV25-1 to TRBJ1-1; a weak D match, TRBD1 (6 bases). The CDR3 covers 14 residues. The V gene lost 2 bases and the J gene lost 4 bases, with 11 bases spanning the gap. The germline CDR1 and CDR2 sequences are MGHDK and SYGVNS. Written as DNA, the CDR3 is TGTGCCAGCAGTGAAATGCAACAGGGCACTGAAGCTTTCTTT. This codes for CASSEMQQGTEAFF.

V and J are TRBV29-1 and TRBJ2-1; no definite D call. Trimming pared 1 base from V and 4 bases from J, leaving 5 bases between. The CDR3 totals 12 residues. CDR1 is SQVTM and CDR2 is ANQGSEA in the germline V gene. The CDR3 region has the DNA TGCAGCGTTGAAGCGCGGTACAATGAGCAGTTCTTC. This gives the protein CSVEARYNEQFF.

The V and J genes are TRBV7-6 and TRBJ2-2, with D perhaps TRBD2 (5 bases). Trimming took 3 bases from V and 6 from J, leaving 17 bases between them. In germline, CDR1 is SGHVS, CDR2 FNYEAQ. The CDR3 is 16 residues long. The CDR3 loop reads CASSFGLAIFPGELFF. CDR3 coding DNA: TGTGCCAGCAGCTTCGGTTTAGCGATTTTCCCCGGGGAGCTGTTTTTT.

This clone was detected once. This rearrangement joins TRBV7-6 to TRBJ1-6; TRBD1 matches at 7 bases. Germline V gene lookup returns CDR1 SGHVS and CDR2 FNYEAQ. This CDR3 spans 16 amino acids. J gave up 2 bases and V 1 base, and 2 bases lay outside the gene matches. The CDR3 here is CASSLGGGAYNSPLHF. The CDR3 DNA is TGTGCCAGCAGCTTAGGAGGGGGCGCCTATAATTCACCCCTCCACTTT.

The chain recombines TRBV29-1 with TRBJ1-2; D might be TRBD1 (6 bases). Germline CDR1 is SQVTM and CDR2 is ANQGSEA. Between the trimmed V and J ends, which lost 1 base and 12 bases, there was a span of 18 bases. This CDR3 is built from 13 residues. For the CDR3, the DNA is TGCAGCGTTGAAGGCGGGGGGACAACGGGAAACACCTTC. This encodes CSVEGGGTTGNTF.

V is TRBV28 and J is TRBJ2-1; D is undetermined. The V end was cut by 1 base, the J end by 8 bases, with 6 bases between. Looked up from germline, CDR1 is MDHEN and CDR2 is SYDVKM. The CDR3 runs to 12 residues. CDR3 sequence reads: CASSLLSDEQFF. The CDR3 DNA is TGTGCCAGCAGTTTATTGTCCGATGAGCAGTTCTTC.

The rearrangement joins TRBV2 to TRBJ1-4; 8 nucleotides agree with TRBD1. Germline-derived CDR1 and CDR2 are SNHLY and FYNNEI. This CDR3 is 16 amino acids long. V shed 6 bases, J shed 0 bases, and the junction held 6 bases outside the gene matches. The CDR3 is CASSDPQGATNEKLFF. The CDR3 nucleotides read TGTGCCAGCAGCGACCCACAGGGGGCAACTAATGAAAAACTGTTTTTT.

This clone was seen a single time. The chain is built from TRBV7-9 and TRBJ2-1; the D gene is possibly TRBD1 (6 bases). Germline CDR1 reads SEHNR; CDR2 reads FQNEAQ (reference sequence). Trimming cost V 4 bases and J 3 bases, with 22 bases left between them. CDR3 size: 18 residues. The CDR3 nucleotides read TGTGCCAGCAGCTCGGATACACAGGGAAAGTTCAACTACAATGAGCAGTTCTTC. Its protein product is CASSSDTQGKFNYNEQFF.

The chain's CDR3 is CASSRQAGGSYNEQFF. CDR3 DNA: TGCGCCAGCAGTCGGCAAGCGGGAGGCTCCTACAATGAGCAGTTCTTC. The chain couples TRBV23-1 to TRBJ2-1; 9 nucleotides line up with TRBD2. TRBV23-1 is sorted into the ORF group, with uncertain function. V trimming: 4 bases; J trimming: 0 bases; junction bases outside the gene matches: 4. This CDR3 is 16 amino acids long.

The CDR3 sequence: CASSLSGGSTDTQYF. As DNA, the CDR3 is TGTGCCAGCAGCTTATCAGGGGGATCCACAGATACGCAGTATTTT. The rearrangement links TRBV11-3 to TRBJ2-3; 7 bases agree with TRBD1. The CDR3 length is 15 residues. Trimming at V came to 2 bases and at J to 2 bases, leaving 4 bases not matched to a gene. CDR1 and CDR2 (germline): SGHNT, YENEEA.

With respect to this clone: At one end the junction does not follow the germline gene, possibly because of a read error. V is TRBV6-5 and J is TRBJ2-7; possible D gene TRBD2, 6 bases. Germline loops: CDR1 MNHEY, CDR2 SVGAGI. This CDR3 is 14 amino acids long. In DNA form, the CDR3 reads TGTGCCAGCAGTTACACAGCTCCCGCTAGCGAGCAGTGCTTC. Its protein product is CASSYTAPASEQCF.

The CDR3 DNA reads as TGTGCCAGCAGTTTCGGGACTAGCGGATCCTACGAGCAGTACTTC. Its protein product is CASSFGTSGSYEQYF. The rearrangement uses TRBV6-5 and TRBJ2-7, with 11 bases lining up with TRBD2. The CDR3 consists of 15 residues. Germline V gives CDR1 MNHEY, CDR2 SVGAGI. V lost 4 bases to trimming and J lost 1 base; unmatched junction nucleotides: 3.

V and J are TRBV9 and TRBJ2-1; 10 nucleotides align to TRBD2. This CDR3 is 15 amino acids long. The J segment lost 5 bases and the V segment lost 3 bases, leaving 5 bases of the junction unmatched. CDR1 and CDR2 from the germline V gene are SGDLS and YYNGEE. The CDR3 region is CASSDGLAGDNEQFF. As DNA, the CDR3 is TGTGCCAGCAGCGATGGGCTAGCGGGAGACAATGAGCAGTTCTTC.

The chain uses TRBV7-9 and TRBJ2-1; 7 bases are a match to TRBD1. This CDR3 region has 18 residues. CDR1 is SEHNR and CDR2 is FQNEAQ in the germline V gene (reference sequence). Trimming took 5 bases from V and 2 from J; bases not matched to a gene: 15. In DNA, the CDR3 is TGTGCCAGCAGCCCTATGGGGTTTGGGCAGGGGGCCTACAATGAGCAGTTCTTC. Translating it yields CASSPMGFGQGAYNEQFF.

This clone was counted only a few times. The rearrangement joins TRBV11-2 to TRBJ1-1, with unresolved D. Trimming removed 5 bases from V and 4 bases from J, with 14 bases in between. The germline V gene has CDR1 SGHAT and CDR2 FQNNGV. The CDR3 consists of 14 residues. CDR3 DNA sequence: TGTGCCAGCAGCGTTGCGGAGTTTGGCACTGAAGCTTTCTTT. Amino acids: CASSVAEFGTEAFF.

The gene calls are TRBV28 and TRBJ2-7; possibly TRBD2 for D (6 bases). Per the germline V gene, CDR1 is MDHEN and CDR2 is SYDVKM. The CDR3 length is 13 residues. Trimming shortened V by 6 bases and J by 0 bases, and 9 bases separated the two germline ends. CDR3: CASRGLSSYEQYF. DNA of the CDR3: TGTGCCAGCAGGGGACTGAGCTCCTACGAGCAGTACTTC.

This rearrangement joins TRBV25-1 to TRBJ2-7; TRBD1 agrees at 8 bases. The CDR3 is made up of 14 amino acids. Germline CDR1 MGHDK, CDR2 SYGVNS. With V trimmed by 2 bases and J by 2 bases, 2 bases remained unmatched. CDR3 bases: TGTGCCAGCAGTGAACTGGGACAGGCCTACGAGCAGTACTTC. This sequence encodes CASSELGQAYEQYF.

This clone appeared a few times. This chain joins TRBV28 and TRBJ1-1, with 7 bases matching TRBD1. Germline V CDR1 and CDR2: MDHEN, SYDVKM. Germline trimming cut 1 base from V and 5 bases from J; bases unmatched to any gene: 7. The CDR3 totals 15 residues. The CDR3 coding sequence is TGTGCCAGCAGTTTATTTGAGACAGGGAGGACTGAAGCTTTCTTT. Translation: CASSLFETGRTEAFF.

This clone has just one count. J is TRBJ1-2 and V is TRBV7-2; no firm D call. V gave up 0 bases and J gave up 8 bases, with 16 bases separating them. Germline V gene data show CDR1 as SGHTA and CDR2 as FQGNSA. This CDR3 is 15 amino acids long. DNA of the CDR3: TGTGCCAGCAGCTTAGCGCGGGAAAGGCCAGGAGGCTACACCTTC. Amino acids: CASSLARERPGGYTF.

The chain links TRBV4-3 to TRBJ2-5; D might be TRBD1 (7 bases). The CDR3 runs 17 residues. Trimming removed 9 bases at V and 1 base at J, with 24 bases between. Germline loops: CDR1 LGHNA, CDR2 YSLEER. In nucleotides, the CDR3 is TGCGCCAGGAAGGGGCCTAGACAGGGACTGCTCCAAGAGACCCAGTACTTC. Translation gives CARKGPRQGLLQETQYF.